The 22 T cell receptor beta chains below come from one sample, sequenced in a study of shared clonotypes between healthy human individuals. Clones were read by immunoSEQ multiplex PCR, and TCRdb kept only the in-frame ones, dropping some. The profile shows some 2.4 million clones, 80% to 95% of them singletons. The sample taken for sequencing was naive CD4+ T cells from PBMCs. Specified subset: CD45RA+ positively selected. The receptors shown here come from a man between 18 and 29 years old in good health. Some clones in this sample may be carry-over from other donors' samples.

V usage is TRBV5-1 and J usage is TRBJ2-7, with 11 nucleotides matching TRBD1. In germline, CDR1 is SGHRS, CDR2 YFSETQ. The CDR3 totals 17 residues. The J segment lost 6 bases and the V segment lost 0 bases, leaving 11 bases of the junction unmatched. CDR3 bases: TGCGCCAGCAGCTTGGCTGGACAGGGGGCTTTAAGGGGCGAGCAGTACTTC. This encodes CASSLAGQGALRGEQYF. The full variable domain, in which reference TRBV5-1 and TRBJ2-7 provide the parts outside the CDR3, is KAGVTQTPRYLIKTRGQQVTLSCSPISGHRSVSWYQQTPGQGLQFLFEYFSETQRNKGNFPGRFSGRQFSNSRSEMNVSTLELGDSALYLCASSLAGQGALRGEQYFGPGTRLTVT.

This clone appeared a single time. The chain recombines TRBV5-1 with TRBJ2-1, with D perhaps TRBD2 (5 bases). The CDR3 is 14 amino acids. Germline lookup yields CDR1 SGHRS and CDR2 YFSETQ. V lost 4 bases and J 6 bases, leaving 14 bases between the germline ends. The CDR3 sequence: CASSSAGGGNEQFF. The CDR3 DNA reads TGCGCCAGCAGCAGCGCCGGCGGAGGCAATGAGCAGTTCTTC. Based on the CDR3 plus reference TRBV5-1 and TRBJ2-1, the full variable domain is KAGVTQTPRYLIKTRGQQVTLSCSPISGHRSVSWYQQTPGQGLQFLFEYFSETQRNKGNFPGRFSGRQFSNSRSEMNVSTLELGDSALYLCASSSAGGGNEQFFGPGTRLTVL.

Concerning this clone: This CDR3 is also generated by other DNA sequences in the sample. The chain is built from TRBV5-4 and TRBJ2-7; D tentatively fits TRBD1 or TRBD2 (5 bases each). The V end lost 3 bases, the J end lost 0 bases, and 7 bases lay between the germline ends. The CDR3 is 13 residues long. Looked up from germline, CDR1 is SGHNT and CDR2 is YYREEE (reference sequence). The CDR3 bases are TGTGCCAGCAGCTCAGGGACCTCCTACGAGCAGTACTTC. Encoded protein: CASSSGTSYEQYF.

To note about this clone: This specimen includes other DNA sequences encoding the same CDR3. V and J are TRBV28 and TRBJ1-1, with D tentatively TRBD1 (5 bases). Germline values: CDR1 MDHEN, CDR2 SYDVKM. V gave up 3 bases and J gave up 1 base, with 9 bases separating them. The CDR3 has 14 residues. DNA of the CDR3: TGTGCCAGCAGTTTTGGAGGGACGAACACTGAAGCTTTCTTT. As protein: CASSFGGTNTEAFF.

As DNA, the CDR3 is TGTGCCAGCTCACCGTCGGCACCTGGCTACGAGCAGTACTTC. It is translated as CASSPSAPGYEQYF. The chain combines TRBV18 with TRBJ2-7; D is undetermined. CDR1 is KGHSH, CDR2 LQKENI, per germline. V gave up 3 bases and J gave up 3 bases, with 12 bases separating them. This CDR3 has 14 residues.

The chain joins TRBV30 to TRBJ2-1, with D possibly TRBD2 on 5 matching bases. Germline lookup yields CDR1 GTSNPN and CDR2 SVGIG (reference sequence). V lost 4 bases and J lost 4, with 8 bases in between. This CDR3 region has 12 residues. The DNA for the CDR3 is TGTGCCTGGACCCCGGGATACAATGAGCAGTTCTTC. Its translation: CAWTPGYNEQFF.

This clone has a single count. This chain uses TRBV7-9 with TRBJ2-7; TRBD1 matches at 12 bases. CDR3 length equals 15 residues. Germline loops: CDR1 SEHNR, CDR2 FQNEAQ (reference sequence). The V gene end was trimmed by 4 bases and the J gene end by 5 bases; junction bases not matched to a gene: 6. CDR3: CASSSTGTGGDEQYF. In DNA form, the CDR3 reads TGTGCCAGCAGCTCTACCGGGACAGGGGGCGACGAGCAGTACTTC. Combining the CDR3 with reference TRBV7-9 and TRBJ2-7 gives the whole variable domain DTGVSQNPRHKITKRGQNVTFRCDPISEHNRLYWYRQTLGQGPEFLTYFQNEAQLEKSRLLSDRFSAERPKGSFSTLEIQRTEQGDSAMYLCASSSTGTGGDEQYFGPGTRLTVT.

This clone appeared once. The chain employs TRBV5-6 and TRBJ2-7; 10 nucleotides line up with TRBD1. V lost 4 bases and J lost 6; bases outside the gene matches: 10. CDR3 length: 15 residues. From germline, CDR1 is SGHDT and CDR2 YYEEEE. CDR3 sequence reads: CASSPDRGRPGEQYF. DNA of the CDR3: TGTGCCAGCAGCCCGGACAGGGGGAGGCCTGGCGAGCAGTACTTC.

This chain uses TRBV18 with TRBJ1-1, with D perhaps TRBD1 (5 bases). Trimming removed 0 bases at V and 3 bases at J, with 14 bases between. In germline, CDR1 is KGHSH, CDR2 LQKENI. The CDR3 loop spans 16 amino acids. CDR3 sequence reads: CASSPPSGRKDTEAFF. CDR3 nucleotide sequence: TGTGCCAGCTCACCACCGTCGGGGCGCAAGGACACTGAAGCTTTCTTT.

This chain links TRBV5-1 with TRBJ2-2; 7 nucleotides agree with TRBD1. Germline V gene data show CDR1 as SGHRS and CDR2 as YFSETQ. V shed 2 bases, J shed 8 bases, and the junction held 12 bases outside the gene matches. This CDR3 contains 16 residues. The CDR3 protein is CASSLLPGTALGELFF. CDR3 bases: TGCGCCAGCAGCTTACTTCCCGGGACAGCTTTAGGGGAGCTGTTTTTT.

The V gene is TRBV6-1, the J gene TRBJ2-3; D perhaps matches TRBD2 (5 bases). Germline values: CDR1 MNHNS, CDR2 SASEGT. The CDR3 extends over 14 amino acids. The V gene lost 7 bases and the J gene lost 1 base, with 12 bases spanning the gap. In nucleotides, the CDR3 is TGTGCCAGCACCTGGGAGATCGGCACAGATACGCAGTATTTT. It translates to CASTWEIGTDTQYF.

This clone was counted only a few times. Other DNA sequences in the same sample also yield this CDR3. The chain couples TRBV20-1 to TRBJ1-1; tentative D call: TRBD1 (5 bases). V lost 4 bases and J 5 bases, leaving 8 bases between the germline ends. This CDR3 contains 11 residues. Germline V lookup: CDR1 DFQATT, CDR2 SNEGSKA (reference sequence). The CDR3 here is CSAKDRTEAFF. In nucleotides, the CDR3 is TGCAGTGCTAAAGACAGAACTGAAGCTTTCTTT.

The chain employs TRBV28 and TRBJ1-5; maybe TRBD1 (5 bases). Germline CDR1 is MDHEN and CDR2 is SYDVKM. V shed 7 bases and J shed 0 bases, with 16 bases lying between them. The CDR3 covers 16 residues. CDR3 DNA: TGTGCCAGCACGCGTCGGGGGGGATATAGCAATCAGCCCCAGCATTTT. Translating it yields CASTRRGGYSNQPQHF.

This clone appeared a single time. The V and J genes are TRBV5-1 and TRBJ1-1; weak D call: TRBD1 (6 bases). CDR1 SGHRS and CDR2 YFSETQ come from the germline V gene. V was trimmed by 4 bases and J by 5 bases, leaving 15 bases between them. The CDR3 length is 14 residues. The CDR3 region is CASSEQGYQTEAFF. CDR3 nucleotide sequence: TGCGCCAGCAGCGAACAGGGTTATCAAACTGAAGCTTTCTTT.

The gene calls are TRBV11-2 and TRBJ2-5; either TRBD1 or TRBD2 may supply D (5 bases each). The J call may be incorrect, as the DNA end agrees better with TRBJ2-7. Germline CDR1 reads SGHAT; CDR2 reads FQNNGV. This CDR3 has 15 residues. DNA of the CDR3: TGTGCCAGCAGCTTCGGGACCGCCGTCTCCTACGAGCAGTACTTC. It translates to CASSFGTAVSYEQYF.

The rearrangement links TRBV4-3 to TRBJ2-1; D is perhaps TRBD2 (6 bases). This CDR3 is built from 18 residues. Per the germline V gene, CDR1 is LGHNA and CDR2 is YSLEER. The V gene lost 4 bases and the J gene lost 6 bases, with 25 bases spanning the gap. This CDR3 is CASSPNLGRRSSSNEQFF. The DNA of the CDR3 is TGCGCCAGCAGCCCCAATCTAGGGAGGAGAAGCAGCAGCAATGAGCAGTTCTTC.

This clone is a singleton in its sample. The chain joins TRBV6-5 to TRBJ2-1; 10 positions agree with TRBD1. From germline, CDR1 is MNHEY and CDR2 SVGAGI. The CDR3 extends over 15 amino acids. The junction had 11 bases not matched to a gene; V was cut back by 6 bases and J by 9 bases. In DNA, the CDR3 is TGTGCCAGCAGACCCCCCGGACAGGGGGATGGTGAGCAGTTCTTC. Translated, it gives CASRPPGQGDGEQFF.

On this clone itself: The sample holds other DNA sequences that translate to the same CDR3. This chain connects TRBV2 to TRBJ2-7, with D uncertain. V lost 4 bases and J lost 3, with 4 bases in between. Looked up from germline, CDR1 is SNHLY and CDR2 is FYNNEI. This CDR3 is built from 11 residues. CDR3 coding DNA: TGTGCCAGCAGTGTTGTCTACGAGCAGTACTTC. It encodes CASSVVYEQYF.

The DNA for the CDR3 is TGCGCCAGCAGCTTGGATAGGGGACGAGACTATGGCTACACCTTC. Translation: CASSLDRGRDYGYTF. V and J are TRBV5-1 and TRBJ1-2; a weak D match, TRBD1 (5 bases). CDR3 length equals 15 residues. Germline loops: CDR1 SGHRS, CDR2 YFSETQ. Trimming shortened V by 0 bases and J by 3 bases, and 12 bases separated the two germline ends.

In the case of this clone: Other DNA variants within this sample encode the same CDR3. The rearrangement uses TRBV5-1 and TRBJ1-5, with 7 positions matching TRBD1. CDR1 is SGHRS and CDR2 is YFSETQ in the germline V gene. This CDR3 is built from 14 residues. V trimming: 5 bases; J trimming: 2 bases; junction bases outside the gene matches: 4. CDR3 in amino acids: CASSSGTGNQPQHF. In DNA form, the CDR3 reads TGCGCCAGCAGTTCCGGGACAGGCAATCAGCCCCAGCATTTT. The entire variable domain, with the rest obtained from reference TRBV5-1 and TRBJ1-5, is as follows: KAGVTQTPRYLIKTRGQQVTLSCSPISGHRSVSWYQQTPGQGLQFLFEYFSETQRNKGNFPGRFSGRQFSNSRSEMNVSTLELGDSALYLCASSSGTGNQPQHFGDGTRLSIL.

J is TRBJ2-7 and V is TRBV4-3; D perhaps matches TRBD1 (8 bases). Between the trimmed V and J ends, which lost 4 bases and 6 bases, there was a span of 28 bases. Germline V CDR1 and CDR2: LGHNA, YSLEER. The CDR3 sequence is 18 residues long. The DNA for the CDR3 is TGCGCCAGCAGCCGAGCCAACAGGGGGGGCGGGAGATCCACCGAGCAGTACTTC. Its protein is CASSRANRGGGRSTEQYF.

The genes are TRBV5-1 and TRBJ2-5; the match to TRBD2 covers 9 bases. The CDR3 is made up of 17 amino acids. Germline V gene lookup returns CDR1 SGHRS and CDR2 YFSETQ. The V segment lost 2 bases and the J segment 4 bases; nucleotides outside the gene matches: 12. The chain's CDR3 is CASSFMTSGRVLETQYF. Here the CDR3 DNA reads TGCGCCAGCAGCTTTATGACTAGCGGAAGGGTATTAGAGACCCAGTACTTC.